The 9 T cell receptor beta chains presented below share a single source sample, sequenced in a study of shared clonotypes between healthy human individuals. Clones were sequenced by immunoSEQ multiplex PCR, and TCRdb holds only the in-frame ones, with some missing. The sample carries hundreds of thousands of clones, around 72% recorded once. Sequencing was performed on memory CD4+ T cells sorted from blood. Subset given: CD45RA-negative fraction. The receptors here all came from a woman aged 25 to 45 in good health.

CDR3 in DNA: TGTGCCAGTACCCTTACAGGGGACAGCAATCAGCCCCAGCATTTT. Translating it yields CASTLTGDSNQPQHF. V and J are TRBV19 and TRBJ1-5, with TRBD1 identical over 7 bases. The CDR3 length is 15 residues. Germline-derived CDR1 and CDR2 are LNHDA and SQIVND (reference sequence). After removal of 7 bases from V and 1 base from J, the junction contained 7 bases not matched to a gene.

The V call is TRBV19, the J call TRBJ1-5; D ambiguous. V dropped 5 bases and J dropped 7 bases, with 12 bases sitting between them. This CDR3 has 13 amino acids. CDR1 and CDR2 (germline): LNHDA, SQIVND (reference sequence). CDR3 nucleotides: TGTGCCAGTAGTCCCGGGCCTAGGCAGCCCCAGCATTTT. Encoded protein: CASSPGPRQPQHF.

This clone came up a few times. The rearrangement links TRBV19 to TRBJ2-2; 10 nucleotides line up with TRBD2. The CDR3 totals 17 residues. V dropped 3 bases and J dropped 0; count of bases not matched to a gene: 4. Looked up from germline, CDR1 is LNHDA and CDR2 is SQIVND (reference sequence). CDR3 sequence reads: CASSITSGVANTGELFF. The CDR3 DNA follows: TGTGCCAGTAGTATTACTAGCGGGGTCGCGAACACCGGGGAGCTGTTTTTT.

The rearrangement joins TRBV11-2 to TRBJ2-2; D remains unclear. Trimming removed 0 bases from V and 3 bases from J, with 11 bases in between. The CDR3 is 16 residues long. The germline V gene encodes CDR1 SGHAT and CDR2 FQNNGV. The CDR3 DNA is TGTGCCAGCAGCTTAGATGCGCGAGTTGACACCGGGGAGCTGTTTTTT. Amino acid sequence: CASSLDARVDTGELFF.

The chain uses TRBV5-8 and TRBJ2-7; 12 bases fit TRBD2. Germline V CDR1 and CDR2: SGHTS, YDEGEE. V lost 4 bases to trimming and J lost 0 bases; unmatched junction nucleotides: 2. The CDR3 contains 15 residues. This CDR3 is CASSTLAGGSYEQYF. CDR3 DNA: TGTGCCAGCAGCACACTAGCGGGAGGCTCCTACGAGCAGTACTTC.

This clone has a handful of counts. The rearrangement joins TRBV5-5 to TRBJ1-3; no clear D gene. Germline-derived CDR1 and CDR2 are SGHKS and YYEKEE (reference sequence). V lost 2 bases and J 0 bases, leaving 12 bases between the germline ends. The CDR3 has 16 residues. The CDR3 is CASSLLSLGSGNTIYF. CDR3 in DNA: TGTGCCAGCAGCTTACTATCCCTAGGCTCTGGAAACACCATATATTTT. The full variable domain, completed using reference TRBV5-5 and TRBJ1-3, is DAGVTQSPTHLIKTRGQQVTLRCSPISGHKSVSWYQQVLGQGPQFIFQYYEKEERGRGNFPDRFSARQFPNYSSELNVNALLLGDSALYLCASSLLSLGSGNTIYFGEGSWLTVV.

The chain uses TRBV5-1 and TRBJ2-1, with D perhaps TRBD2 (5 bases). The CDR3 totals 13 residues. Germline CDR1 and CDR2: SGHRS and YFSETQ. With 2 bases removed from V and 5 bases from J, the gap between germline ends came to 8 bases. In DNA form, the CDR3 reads TGCGCCAGCAGCTTACGGGAAAACAATGAGCAGTTCTTC. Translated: CASSLRENNEQFF.

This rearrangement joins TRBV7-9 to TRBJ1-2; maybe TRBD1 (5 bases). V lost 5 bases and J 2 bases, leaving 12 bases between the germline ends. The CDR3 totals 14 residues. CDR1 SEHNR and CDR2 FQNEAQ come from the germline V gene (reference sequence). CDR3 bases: TGTGCCAGCAGCGTACCGACAGAAAACTATGGCTACACCTTC. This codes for CASSVPTENYGYTF.

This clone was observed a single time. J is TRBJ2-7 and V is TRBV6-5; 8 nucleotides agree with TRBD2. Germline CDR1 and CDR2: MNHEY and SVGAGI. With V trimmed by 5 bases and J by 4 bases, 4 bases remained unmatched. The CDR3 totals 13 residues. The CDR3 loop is CASSQAGVYEQYF. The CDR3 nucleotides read TGTGCCAGCAGTCAAGCGGGAGTGTACGAGCAGTACTTC.